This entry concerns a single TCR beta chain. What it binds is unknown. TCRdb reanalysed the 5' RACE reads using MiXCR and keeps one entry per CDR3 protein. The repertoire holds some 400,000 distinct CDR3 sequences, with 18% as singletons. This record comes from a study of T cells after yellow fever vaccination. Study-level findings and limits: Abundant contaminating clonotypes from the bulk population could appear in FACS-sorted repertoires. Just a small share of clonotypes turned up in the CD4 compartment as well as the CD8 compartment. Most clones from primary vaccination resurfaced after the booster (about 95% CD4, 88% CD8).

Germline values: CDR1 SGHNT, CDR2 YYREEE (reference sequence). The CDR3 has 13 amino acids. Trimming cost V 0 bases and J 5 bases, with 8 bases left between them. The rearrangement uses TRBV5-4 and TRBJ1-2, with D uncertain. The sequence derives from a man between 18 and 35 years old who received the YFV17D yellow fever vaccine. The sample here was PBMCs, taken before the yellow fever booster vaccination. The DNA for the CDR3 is TGTGCCAGCAGCTTGGGGGTAGAGTATGGCTACACCTTC. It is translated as CASSLGVEYGYTF. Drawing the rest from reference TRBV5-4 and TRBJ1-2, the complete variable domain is ETGVTQSPTHLIKTRGQQVTLRCSSQSGHNTVSWYQQALGQGPQFIFQYYREEENGRGNFPPRFSGLQFPNYSSELNVNALELDDSALYLCASSLGVEYGYTFGSGTRLTVV.